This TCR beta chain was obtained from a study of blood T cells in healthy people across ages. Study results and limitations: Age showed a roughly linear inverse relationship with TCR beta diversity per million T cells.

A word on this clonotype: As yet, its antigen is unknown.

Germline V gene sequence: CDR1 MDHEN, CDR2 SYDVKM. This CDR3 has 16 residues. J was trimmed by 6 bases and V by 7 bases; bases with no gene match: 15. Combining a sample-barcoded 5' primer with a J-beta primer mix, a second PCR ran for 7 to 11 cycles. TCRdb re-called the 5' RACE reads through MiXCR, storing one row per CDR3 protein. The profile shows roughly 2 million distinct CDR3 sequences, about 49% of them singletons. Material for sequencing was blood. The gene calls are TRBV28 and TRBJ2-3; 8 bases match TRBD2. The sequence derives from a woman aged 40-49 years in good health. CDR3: CASTELVTGGRDTQYF. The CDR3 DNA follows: TGTGCCAGCACCGAACTAGTTACGGGGGGGCGCGATACGCAGTATTTT. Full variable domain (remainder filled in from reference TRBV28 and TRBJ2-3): DVKVTQSSRYLVKRTGEKVFLECVQDMDHENMFWYRQDPGLGLRLIYFSYDVKMKEKGDIPEGYSVSREKKERFSLILESASTNQTSMYLCASTELVTGGRDTQYFGPGTRLTVL.